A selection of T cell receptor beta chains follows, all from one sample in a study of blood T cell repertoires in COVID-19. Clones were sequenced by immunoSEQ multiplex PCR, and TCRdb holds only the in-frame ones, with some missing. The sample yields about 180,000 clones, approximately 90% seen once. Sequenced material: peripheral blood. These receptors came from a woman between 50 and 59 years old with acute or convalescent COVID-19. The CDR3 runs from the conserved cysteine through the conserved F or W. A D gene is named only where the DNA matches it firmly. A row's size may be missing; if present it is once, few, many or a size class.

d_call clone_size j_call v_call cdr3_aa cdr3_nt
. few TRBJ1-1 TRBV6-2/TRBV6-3 CASSYSKGLDTEAFF TGTGCCAGCAGTTACTCGAAGGGGCTGGACACTGAAGCTTTCTTT
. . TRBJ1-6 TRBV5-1 CASSLGAGNSPLHF TGCGCCAGCAGCCTGGGAGCAGGCAATTCACCCCTCCACTTT
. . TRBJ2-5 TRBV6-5 CASSYEETQYF TGTGCCAGCAGTTACGAGGAGACCCAGTACTTC
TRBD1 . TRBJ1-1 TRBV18 CASSPQGAGMNTEAFF TGTGCCAGCTCACCCCAGGGGGCCGGGATGAACACTGAAGCTTTCTTT
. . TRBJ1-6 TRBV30 CAWRADIKVNSPLHF TGTGCCTGGAGGGCTGACATCAAGGTTAATTCACCCCTCCACTTT
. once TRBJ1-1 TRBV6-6 CASSYLAGTEAFF TGTGCCAGCAGTTACCTAGCGGGCACTGAAGCTTTCTTT
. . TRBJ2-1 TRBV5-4 CASSLKGTNEQFF TGTGCCAGCAGCTTAAAGGGGACTAATGAGCAGTTCTTC
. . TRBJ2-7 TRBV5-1 CASSSQGTYEQYF TGCGCCAGCAGCTCACAGGGAACCTACGAGCAGTACTTC
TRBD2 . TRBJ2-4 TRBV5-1 CASSLESSGRYIQYF TGCGCCAGCAGCTTGGAGTCTAGCGGGAGATACATTCAGTACTTC
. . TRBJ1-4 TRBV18 CASSPLTATNEKLFF TGTGCCAGCTCACCACTTACTGCAACTAATGAAAAACTGTTTTTT
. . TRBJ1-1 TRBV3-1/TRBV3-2 CASSLGTGSGVAEAFF TGTGCCAGCAGCCTCGGTACAGGATCTGGCGTGGCCGAAGCTTTCTTT
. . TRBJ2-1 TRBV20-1 CSALLNEQFF TGCAGTGCTCTTCTGAATGAGCAGTTCTTC
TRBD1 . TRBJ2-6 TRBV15 CATSRERGPGANVLTF TGTGCCACCAGCAGAGAGAGGGGGCCCGGGGCCAACGTCCTGACTTTC
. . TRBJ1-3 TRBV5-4 CASSNPDGAGNTIYF TGTGCCAGCAGCAACCCAGATGGTGCTGGAAACACCATATATTTT
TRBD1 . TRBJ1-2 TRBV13 CASSRDSYGYTF TGTGCCAGCAGCAGGGACAGCTATGGCTACACCTTC
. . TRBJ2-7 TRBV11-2 CASSYGQDYSYEQYF TGTGCCAGCAGCTACGGACAGGACTACTCCTACGAGCAGTACTTC
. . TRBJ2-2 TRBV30 CAWGKKGNPTGELFF TGTGCCTGGGGGAAGAAGGGGAACCCCACCGGGGAGCTGTTTTTT
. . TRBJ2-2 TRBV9 CASSRDKNTGELFF TGTGCCAGCAGCCGGGACAAAAACACCGGGGAGCTGTTTTTT
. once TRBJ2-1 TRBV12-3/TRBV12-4 CASSFTGWDEQFF TGTGCCAGCAGTTTTACAGGGTGGGATGAGCAGTTCTTC
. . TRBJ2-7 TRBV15 CATSRDLVGQTAYEQYF TGTGCCACCAGCAGAGATCTTGTTGGGCAGACGGCCTACGAGCAGTACTTC
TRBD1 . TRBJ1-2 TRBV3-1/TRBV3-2 CASSRTRQGTNYGYTF TGTGCCAGCAGTCGTACTCGACAGGGAACTAACTATGGCTACACCTTC
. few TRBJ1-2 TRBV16 CASSQSQTRGGGYTF TGTGCCAGCAGCCAATCCCAAACACGGGGTGGTGGCTACACCTTC
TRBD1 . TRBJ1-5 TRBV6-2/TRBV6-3 CASSPDRGSNQPQHF TGTGCCAGCAGCCCAGACAGGGGATCAAATCAGCCCCAGCATTTT
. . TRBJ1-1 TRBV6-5 CASRRNGNTEAFF TGTGCCAGCAGGAGAAACGGTAACACTGAAGCTTTCTTT
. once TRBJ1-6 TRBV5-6 CASTRSGPRNNSPLHF TGTGCCAGCACCCGGAGCGGCCCGAGAAATAATTCACCCCTCCACTTT
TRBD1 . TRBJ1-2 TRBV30 CAWSLGQIYGYTF TGTGCCTGGAGTCTGGGACAGATTTATGGCTACACCTTC
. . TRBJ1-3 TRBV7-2 CASSLGPRGTGNTIYF TGTGCCAGCAGCTTAGGCCCCAGGGGTACTGGAAACACCATATATTTT
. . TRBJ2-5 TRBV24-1 CATSASAETQYF TGTGCCACCAGTGCCTCAGCGGAGACCCAGTACTTC
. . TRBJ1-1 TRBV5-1 CASSVDRPNTEAFF TGCGCCAGCAGCGTCGACAGACCGAACACTGAAGCTTTCTTT
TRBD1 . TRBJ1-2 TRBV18 CASSPGQGNYGYTF TGTGCCAGCTCACCGGGACAGGGAAACTATGGCTACACCTTC
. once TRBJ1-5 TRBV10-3 CAISESGQDNQPQHF TGTGCCATCAGTGAGTCAGGCCAGGACAATCAGCCCCAGCATTTT
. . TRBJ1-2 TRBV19 CASSYRENYGYTF TGTGCCAGTAGTTACAGGGAAAACTATGGCTACACCTTC
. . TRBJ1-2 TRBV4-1 CASSPQTGSNYGYTF TGCGCCAGCAGCCCCCAAACGGGATCTAACTATGGCTACACCTTC
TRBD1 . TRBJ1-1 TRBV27 CASSYDRATEAFF TGTGCCAGCAGTTATGACAGGGCGACTGAAGCTTTCTTT
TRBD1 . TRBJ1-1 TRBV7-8 CASSFPRGTGHTEAFF TGTGCCAGCAGCTTCCCTAGGGGGACAGGGCACACTGAAGCTTTCTTT
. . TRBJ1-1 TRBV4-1 CASSQDLPPGTEAFF TGCGCCAGCAGCCAAGATTTACCCCCGGGCACTGAAGCTTTCTTT
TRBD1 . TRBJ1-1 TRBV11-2 CASSLVRTGSGEAFF TGTGCCAGCAGCTTAGTAAGGACAGGGTCTGGTGAAGCTTTCTTT
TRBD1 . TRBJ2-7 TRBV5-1 CASSLRIGQGLEQYF TGCGCCAGCAGCTTGAGAATTGGACAGGGTCTCGAGCAGTACTTC
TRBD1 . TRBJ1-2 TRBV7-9 CASSYPGQDGYTF TGTGCCAGCAGTTACCCGGGACAGGATGGCTACACCTTC
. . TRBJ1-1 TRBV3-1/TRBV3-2 CASSRGQEAFF TGTGCCAGCAGCCGAGGACAGGAAGCTTTCTTT
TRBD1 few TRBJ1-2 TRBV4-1 CASSQAPWWDSFYGYTF TGCGCCAGCAGCCAAGCCCCCTGGTGGGACAGCTTCTATGGCTACACCTTC
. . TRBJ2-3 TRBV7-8 CASSYRDSADTQYF TGTGCCAGCAGCTACCGGGACTCGGCAGATACGCAGTATTTT
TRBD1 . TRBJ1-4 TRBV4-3 CASSHDTGTGVEKLFF TGCGCCAGCAGCCATGACACCGGGACAGGGGTTGAAAAACTGTTTTTT
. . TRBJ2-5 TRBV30 CAWRFREWWEETQYF TGTGCCTGGCGGTTTCGGGAATGGTGGGAGGAGACCCAGTACTTC
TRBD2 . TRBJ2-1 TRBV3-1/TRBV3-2 CASSQVGAGGPTGNEQFF TGTGCCAGCAGCCAAGTAGGAGCGGGGGGGCCGACGGGTAATGAGCAGTTCTTC
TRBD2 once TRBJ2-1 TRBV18 CASSPPLAGEQFF TGTGCCAGCTCACCACCGCTAGCGGGTGAGCAGTTCTTC
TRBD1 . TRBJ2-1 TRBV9 CASSDSRDRDYNEQFF TGTGCCAGCAGCGATTCCCGGGACAGGGACTACAATGAGCAGTTCTTC
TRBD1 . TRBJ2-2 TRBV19 CASSMGQANTGELFF TGTGCCAGTAGTATGGGACAGGCTAACACCGGGGAGCTGTTTTTT
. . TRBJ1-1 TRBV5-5 CASSRRDYTEAFF TGTGCCAGCAGCCGCAGGGATTATACTGAAGCTTTCTTT
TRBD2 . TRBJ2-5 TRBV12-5 CASGPTSGETQYF TGTGCTAGTGGCCCTACTAGCGGCGAGACCCAGTACTTC
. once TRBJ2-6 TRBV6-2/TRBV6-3 CASSYLGLNSGANVLTF TGTGCCAGCAGTTACCTCGGACTGAACTCTGGGGCCAACGTCCTGACTTTC